The clone carrying this TCR beta chain was observed a few times. These data come from a study of T cells after yellow fever vaccination. Per the germline V gene, CDR1 is SGHAT and CDR2 is FQNNGV. Trimming left V 3 bases short and J 9 bases short, with 9 bases between. The CDR3 extends over 12 amino acids. Each CDR3 protein is one row after TCRdb ran MiXCR on the 5' RACE reads. The repertoire holds more than 350,000 distinct CDR3 sequences, with 11% as singletons. The chain links TRBV11-2 to TRBJ2-1; D gene unclear. Sequencing used PBMCs, obtained on the day of the first yellow fever vaccination. The sequence was collected from a young man who received the YFV17D yellow fever vaccine. The CDR3 spells CASSFPLGEQFF. The CDR3 nucleotides read TGTGCCAGCAGCTTCCCCCTAGGTGAGCAGTTCTTC. The complete variable domain, with remaining parts taken from reference TRBV11-2 and TRBJ2-1, reads EAGVAQSPRYKIIEKRQSVAFWCNPISGHATLYWYQQILGQGPKLLIQFQNNGVVDDSQLPKDRFSAERLKGVDSTLKIQPAKLEDSAVYLCASSFPLGEQFFGPGTRLTVL.